This T cell receptor beta chain comes out of a study of blood T cell repertoires in COVID-19. About the research overall: Samples taken during acute and convalescent COVID-19 were collected in the United States, Italy and Spain. Sources were T cells, B-cell-depleted T cells, or PBMCs; the material itself was cDNA or gDNA.

Germline V gene sequence: CDR1 MNHEY, CDR2 SVGAGI. J gave up 2 bases and V 3 bases, and 1 base lay outside the gene matches. This CDR3 is built from 13 residues. Per the authors' pipeline: Reference gene primer amplification gave estimated nucleated cell counts. This table comes from immunoSEQ multiplex PCR, and its TCRdb copy is limited to in-frame clones, with some not included. The V and J calls and clone size are taken from that table; D and trimming were inferred from the DNA. The sample lists about 78,000 clones; around 86% were seen once. V is TRBV6-5 and J is TRBJ2-7, with TRBD1 matching 7 bases. The material sequenced was peripheral blood. The receptor comes from an older woman with acute or convalescent COVID-19. The CDR3 loop reads CASSYDRAYEQYF. CDR3 in DNA: TGTGCCAGCAGTTATGACAGGGCCTACGAGCAGTACTTC.